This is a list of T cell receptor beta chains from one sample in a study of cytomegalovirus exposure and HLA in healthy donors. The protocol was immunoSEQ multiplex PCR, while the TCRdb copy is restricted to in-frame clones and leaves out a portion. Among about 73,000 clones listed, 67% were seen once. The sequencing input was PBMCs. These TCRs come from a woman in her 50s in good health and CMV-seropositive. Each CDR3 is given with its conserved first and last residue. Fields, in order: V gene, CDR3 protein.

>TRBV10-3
CAIRDTPNYGYTF
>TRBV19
CASSVRTGNNSPLHF
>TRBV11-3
CASSLGGTGSNTEAFF
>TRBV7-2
CASRYTGGYEQYF
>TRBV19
CASSTGHSNTEAFF
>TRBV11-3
CASSEEGRYNEQFF
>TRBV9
CASSVSSSSDTQYF
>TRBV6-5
CASSYGTVYGYTF
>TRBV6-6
CASSYNSRRAGNTIYF
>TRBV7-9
CASGKTGGGNTEAFF
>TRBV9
CASSPLTTDTQYF